The 26 T cell receptor beta chains in this list originate from one sample, sequenced in a study of cytomegalovirus exposure and HLA in healthy donors. PCR employed 60 Vbeta and 13 Jbeta primers. Sequenced by immunoSEQ multiplex PCR; TCRdb stores in-frame clones only, minus some. The table has a few hundred thousand clones, more than 65% seen once. Material: PBMCs. These receptors all stem from a woman in her 30s in good health and CMV-seronegative.

With regard to this clone: Relative to the germline gene, one junction end is altered; a read error may explain this. The chain recombines TRBV7-9 with TRBJ2-2, with a possible D match to TRBD1 (6 bases). Germline V CDR1 and CDR2: SEHNR, FQNEAQ (reference sequence). This CDR3 contains 15 residues. The CDR3 nucleotides are TGTTCCAGCAGCTTCGGTCAGGGGTCCACCGGGGAGCTGTTTTTT. It is translated as CSSSFGQGSTGELFF.

The genes are TRBV6-4 and TRBJ2-1, with TRBD2 identical over 8 bases. With 2 bases clipped from V and 9 bases from J, the junction kept 6 bases outside the gene matches. The CDR3 spans 14 residues. Per germline, CDR1 MRHNA and CDR2 SNTAGT. The CDR3 DNA follows: TGTGCCAGCAGTGACGACGGGAGGGCGAGTGAGCAGTTCTTC. It translates to CASSDDGRASEQFF.

DNA for the CDR3: TGTGCCAGCAGCCAAGAAATTGGGACAGGTTACAATGAGCAGTTCTTC. Amino acid sequence: CASSQEIGTGYNEQFF. The gene calls are TRBV4-2 and TRBJ2-1, with 8 bases aligning to TRBD1. V lost 0 bases, J lost 4 bases, and 5 bases stayed unmatched. Germline V gene data show CDR1 as LGHNA and CDR2 as YNFKEQ. CDR3 length: 16 residues.

The chain employs TRBV7-9 and TRBJ2-7, with a weak D call TRBD1 (6 bases). Trimming shortened V by 0 bases and J by 11 bases, and 11 bases separated the two germline ends. The CDR3 is made up of 12 amino acids. Per germline, CDR1 SEHNR and CDR2 FQNEAQ (reference sequence). The CDR3 region is CASSLADSSKYF. The DNA of the CDR3 is TGTGCCAGCAGCTTAGCGGACAGCAGCAAGTACTTC.

The J gene is TRBJ2-1, the V gene TRBV7-9; 7 nucleotides match TRBD2. Germline lookup yields CDR1 SEHNR and CDR2 FQNEAQ (reference sequence). The CDR3 spans 15 residues. V gave up 3 bases and J gave up 3 bases; unmatched junction bases: 5. This CDR3 is CASSFGDYLYNEQFF. Here the CDR3 DNA reads TGTGCCAGCAGCTTTGGGGACTACCTCTACAATGAGCAGTTCTTC. Drawing the rest from reference TRBV7-9 and TRBJ2-1, the complete variable domain is DTGVSQNPRHKITKRGQNVTFRCDPISEHNRLYWYRQTLGQGPEFLTYFQNEAQLEKSRLLSDRFSAERPKGSFSTLEIQRTEQGDSAMYLCASSFGDYLYNEQFFGPGTRLTVL.

This chain joins TRBV30 and TRBJ1-5; D ambiguous. Trimming took 8 bases from V and 0 from J, leaving 11 bases between them. The CDR3 extends over 13 amino acids. Germline-derived CDR1 and CDR2 are GTSNPN and SVGIG (reference sequence). Here the CDR3 DNA reads TGTGCCCACGGCGGTAATAGCAATCAGCCCCAGCATTTT. Translated: CAHGGNSNQPQHF. Complete variable domain (other parts from reference TRBV30 and TRBJ1-5): SQTIHQWPATLVQPVGSPLSLECTVEGTSNPNLYWYRQAAGRGLQLLFYSVGIGQISSEVPQNLSASRPQDRQFILSSKKLLLSDSGFYLCAHGGNSNQPQHFGDGTRLSIL.

The J gene is TRBJ2-1, the V gene TRBV4-1; possible D gene TRBD2, 6 bases. Trimming shortened V by 1 base and J by 8 bases, and 18 bases separated the two germline ends. This CDR3 has 16 residues. Germline values: CDR1 MGHRA, CDR2 YSYEKL. The CDR3 here is CASSQGGTGGNDEQFF. CDR3 nucleotide sequence: TGCGCCAGCAGCCAAGGGGGGACCGGCGGGAACGATGAGCAGTTCTTC.

This clone was seen a few times. The chain's CDR3 is CASSPQGRGTGELFF. The CDR3 DNA reads as TGTGCCAGTAGTCCACAGGGTCGGGGCACCGGGGAGCTGTTTTTT. The V and J genes are TRBV19 and TRBJ2-2, with D perhaps TRBD1 (6 bases). Germline V gene sequence: CDR1 LNHDA, CDR2 SQIVND (reference sequence). Trimming stripped 5 bases from V and 4 bases from J, with 14 bases between. There are 15 residues in the CDR3.

The chain links TRBV6-6 to TRBJ2-7, with no clear D. V lost 5 bases to trimming and J lost 5 bases, with 16 bases between them. Per the germline V gene, CDR1 is MNHNY and CDR2 is SVGAGI (reference sequence). This CDR3 has 14 residues. CDR3 coding DNA: TGTGCCAGCAGTCGTAGGTCAGGAACGGACGAGCAGTACTTC. The encoded protein is CASSRRSGTDEQYF.

This chain uses TRBV15 with TRBJ1-1; D uncertain. CDR1 and CDR2 from the germline V gene are LNHNV and YYDKDF (reference sequence). This CDR3 spans 13 amino acids. Trimming left V 2 bases short and J 1 base short, with 5 bases between. CDR3 in DNA: TGTGCCACCAGCAGACACGGGAACACTGAAGCTTTCTTT. This codes for CATSRHGNTEAFF.

The rearrangement uses TRBV6-1 and TRBJ1-2, with 9 bases fitting TRBD1. J gave up 3 bases and V 6 bases, and 8 bases lay outside the gene matches. Germline assignment: CDR1 MNHNS and CDR2 SASEGT. This CDR3 contains 15 residues. CDR3 bases: TGTGCCAGCAGCTACGGACAGGGGTCGCACTATGGCTACACCTTC. Translating it yields CASSYGQGSHYGYTF.

This chain joins TRBV2 and TRBJ1-5; tentative D call: TRBD1 (5 bases). Germline V CDR1 and CDR2: SNHLY, FYNNEI. This CDR3 comprises 15 residues. Trimming took 5 bases from V and 5 from J, leaving 16 bases between them. The CDR3 protein is CASSPSGASHQPQHF. In DNA form, the CDR3 reads TGTGCCAGCAGTCCAAGCGGGGCCAGCCATCAGCCCCAGCATTTT.

This clone was found a few times. The J gene is TRBJ1-6, the V gene TRBV19; a weak D match, TRBD1 (6 bases). Per the germline V gene, CDR1 is LNHDA and CDR2 is SQIVND (reference sequence). The CDR3 consists of 15 residues. V shed 6 bases and J shed 9 bases, with 18 bases lying between them. The CDR3 is CASSPQGTMSSPLHF. CDR3 bases: TGTGCCAGTAGCCCACAGGGTACGATGAGTTCACCCCTCCACTTT.

The chain links TRBV13 to TRBJ2-3; no clear D gene. Deletions cut 6 bases from V and 0 bases from J, with 10 bases between. The CDR3 is 14 amino acids. Germline-derived CDR1 and CDR2 are PRHDT and FYEKMQ (reference sequence). CDR3 amino acids: CASSVITSTDTQYF. CDR3 sequence (DNA): TGTGCCAGCAGTGTAATCACTAGCACAGATACGCAGTATTTT.

The rearrangement links TRBV9 to TRBJ1-1, with 8 bases that match TRBD1. This CDR3 contains 16 residues. With V trimmed by 4 bases and J by 1 base, 9 bases remained unmatched. Germline loops: CDR1 SGDLS, CDR2 YYNGEE. Written as DNA, the CDR3 is TGTGCCAGCAGCCCCTACGGACAGGGTGGGAACACTGAAGCTTTCTTT. This codes for CASSPYGQGGNTEAFF.

The chain is built from TRBV11-3 and TRBJ2-1, with 9 bases lining up with TRBD2. The germline CDR1 and CDR2 sequences are SGHNT and YENEEA. Germline trimming cut 5 bases from V and 6 bases from J; bases unmatched to any gene: 2. The length of the CDR3 is 13 residues. The CDR3 nucleotides are TGTGCCAGCAGCCGTAGCGGGGGCAATGAGCAGTTCTTC. Amino acid sequence: CASSRSGGNEQFF.

V is TRBV6-1 and J is TRBJ1-1; tentatively, D is TRBD1 (6 bases). CDR1 MNHNS and CDR2 SASEGT come from the germline V gene. V was cut by 3 bases and J by 0 bases, with 14 bases left in between. The CDR3 length is 16 residues. The CDR3 DNA follows: TGTGCCAGCAGTGACCATTCCAGGGGAATGAACACTGAAGCTTTCTTT. Protein product: CASSDHSRGMNTEAFF.

The V gene is TRBV10-1, the J gene TRBJ2-7; TRBD1 is a possible D gene (6 bases). With 0 bases removed from V and 9 bases from J, the gap between germline ends came to 12 bases. The CDR3 covers 13 residues. Germline CDR1 reads WNHNN; CDR2 reads SYGVQD (reference sequence). This CDR3 reads CASSESITGPQYF. The CDR3 bases are TGCGCCAGCAGTGAGTCAATTACAGGGCCGCAGTACTTC.

The chain recombines TRBV6-5 with TRBJ2-5, with D maybe TRBD2 (6 bases). This CDR3 comprises 14 residues. V lost 1 base, J lost 5 bases, and 11 bases lay in between. The germline V gene encodes CDR1 MNHEY and CDR2 SVGAGI. As DNA, the CDR3 is TGTGCCAGCAGTTACTTAGGCCGGGAGGAGACCCAGTACTTC. Translation gives CASSYLGREETQYF.

The rearrangement joins TRBV29-1 to TRBJ1-1, with D unresolved. CDR1 and CDR2 from the germline V gene are SQVTM and ANQGSEA. V was clipped by 8 bases and J by 4 bases, with 17 bases between them. This CDR3 contains 13 residues. CDR3 sequence reads: CSLLSTSGTEAFF. In nucleotides, the CDR3 is TGCAGCTTACTCAGTACCTCGGGCACTGAAGCTTTCTTT.

The chain has TRBV5-1 and TRBJ2-7; D gene unclear. This CDR3 has 14 amino acids. The germline V gene has CDR1 SGHRS and CDR2 YFSETQ. The V end was cut by 0 bases, the J end by 1 base, with 8 bases between. The CDR3 DNA follows: TGCGCCAGCAGCTTGGTTCCGGTATCCTACGAGCAGTACTTC. Protein sequence: CASSLVPVSYEQYF.

V gene TRBV10-3 combines with J gene TRBJ1-5; 7 bases agree with TRBD1. Germline V lookup: CDR1 ENHRY, CDR2 SYGVKD. The CDR3 contains 13 residues. V was pared by 5 bases and J by 4 bases, with 2 bases of the junction left unmatched. CDR3 DNA: TGTGCCATCAGTTTGGACAGGAATCAGCCCCAGCATTTT. Translation gives CAISLDRNQPQHF.

The J gene is TRBJ2-3, the V gene TRBV19; 8 positions match TRBD2. Trimming at V came to 4 bases and at J to 2 bases, leaving 8 bases not matched to a gene. Germline values: CDR1 LNHDA, CDR2 SQIVND (reference sequence). CDR3 length: 16 residues. Written as DNA, the CDR3 is TGTGCCAGTAGTACCGGTGGTAGCGGGGCCACAGATACGCAGTATTTT. Its translation: CASSTGGSGATDTQYF.

The chain couples TRBV27 to TRBJ1-4, with 10 bases lining up with TRBD1. CDR1 is MNHEY and CDR2 is SMNVEV in the germline V gene (reference sequence). This CDR3 is built from 20 residues. V dropped 0 bases and J dropped 3; count of bases not matched to a gene: 13. The CDR3 spells CASSLSPRGTGEGANEKLFF. CDR3 sequence (DNA): TGTGCCAGCAGTTTATCTCCCCGAGGGACAGGGGAAGGGGCTAATGAAAAACTGTTTTTT. Looking up the rest from reference TRBV27 and TRBJ1-4 gives the full variable domain: EAQVTQNPRYLITVTGKKLTVTCSQNMNHEYMSWYRQDPGLGLRQIYYSMNVEVTDKGDVPEGYKVSRKEKRNFPLILESPSPNQTSLYFCASSLSPRGTGEGANEKLFFGSGTQLSVL.

V gene TRBV29-1 combines with J gene TRBJ2-7; weak D call: TRBD1 (6 bases). CDR1 is SQVTM, CDR2 ANQGSEA, per germline. The CDR3 sequence is 13 residues long. The V gene lost 2 bases and the J gene lost 3 bases, with 11 bases spanning the gap. CDR3 in amino acids: CSVEFATGYEQYF. Written as DNA, the CDR3 is TGCAGCGTTGAATTTGCGACAGGCTACGAGCAGTACTTC.

This chain uses TRBV11-3 with TRBJ1-2, with no clear D. This CDR3 has 13 amino acids. Germline V gives CDR1 SGHNT, CDR2 YENEEA. The germline V and J ends were trimmed by 5 bases and 7 bases, with 14 bases remaining between them. This CDR3 is CASSLSSPPGYTF. The DNA of the CDR3 is TGTGCCAGCAGCCTTAGTTCCCCCCCTGGCTACACCTTC.